Below, 6 T cell receptor beta chains from the same sample are listed, as sequenced in a study of response to subunit inactivated influenza vaccine. TCRdb re-analysed the RT-PCR reads in MiXCR, keeping a single row per CDR3 protein. Among more than 450,000 distinct CDR3 sequences listed, 11% were seen once. These data also featured in a second study, about T cells expressing NK-cell markers. That work adds: UMI-tagged 5'RACE template switching yielded the TCR beta cDNA.

Specimen: PBMCs from blood, collected on the day of vaccination. The receptors stem from a man aged 45-60 years who received an inactivated influenza vaccine.

The chain is built from TRBV20-1 and TRBJ2-3; D not resolved. The germline CDR1 and CDR2 sequences are DFQATT and SNEGSKA (reference sequence). V dropped 3 bases and J dropped 1 base, with 11 bases sitting between them. This CDR3 is 14 amino acids long. The CDR3 DNA is TGCAGTGCTAGCCGCTGGGCCGGCACAGATACGCAGTATTTT. Protein sequence: CSASRWAGTDTQYF.

The chain joins TRBV12-3 or TRBV12-4 to TRBJ1-2, with no clear D. This CDR3 comprises 13 residues. V was clipped by 1 base and J by 3 bases, with 6 bases between them. CDR3 nucleotides: TGTGCCAGCAGTTTAGAACCGGACTATGGCTACACCTTC. It translates to CASSLEPDYGYTF.

This clonotype was recorded many times. This chain connects TRBV20-1 to TRBJ2-5; D gene uncertain. V was pared by 2 bases and J by 5 bases, with 15 bases between. This CDR3 is built from 14 residues. The germline V gene encodes CDR1 DFQATT and CDR2 SNEGSKA (reference sequence). The CDR3 DNA is TGCAGTGCTAGATCCAGTACGCTGAGGGAGACCCAGTACTTC. Amino acids: CSARSSTLRETQYF.

The chain uses TRBV6-1 and TRBJ2-1; 11 bases align to TRBD1. Germline V gives CDR1 MNHNS, CDR2 SASEGT. V gave up 6 bases and J gave up 7 bases; unmatched junction bases: 17. This CDR3 has 18 amino acids. CDR3 nucleotide sequence: TGTGCCAGCAGAAAACGTTATCTCAGCGGACAGGGGGCAAATGAGCAGTTCTTC. As protein: CASRKRYLSGQGANEQFF.

Written as DNA, the CDR3 is TGTGCCAGCTCACCAGGAACGGACACTTCCTACGAGCAGTACTTC. It translates to CASSPGTDTSYEQYF. The chain uses TRBV18 and TRBJ2-7, with D maybe TRBD1 (5 bases). V was cut by 2 bases and J by 1 base, with 12 bases left in between. The CDR3 runs to 15 residues. CDR1 is KGHSH and CDR2 is LQKENI in the germline V gene.

The table lists this clonotype with a few counts. V usage is TRBV14 and J usage is TRBJ2-1; D unclear. With 1 base removed from V and 0 bases from J, the gap between germline ends came to 7 bases. The CDR3 consists of 15 residues. The V gene's germline CDR1 is SGHDN and CDR2 FVKESK. The CDR3 DNA sequence: TGTGCCAGCAGCCAAGTGTTCGGCTCCTACAATGAGCAGTTCTTC. Translating gives CASSQVFGSYNEQFF.